The rows below give T cell receptor beta chains drawn from one sample of a study of blood T cell repertoires in COVID-19. Only in-frame clones appear in the TCRdb table, and some are missing; sequencing was by immunoSEQ multiplex PCR. The sample has 150,000 to 180,000 clones, roughly four fifths seen once. Sequencing was carried out using peripheral blood. The receptors shown here come from a woman in her fifties or sixties with acute or convalescent COVID-19. CDR3s include the opening cysteine and the closing phenylalanine or tryptophan. D genes are given only for firm matches. The size of a clone is reported for some rows only, either as once, few or many, or as a class for expanded clones.

v_gene	d_gene	abundance	j_gene	CDR3aa	CDR3nt
TRBV6-5	TRBD1	few	TRBJ2-1	CASRPRTGSYNEQFF	TGTGCCAGCAGGCCGAGGACAGGCTCCTACAATGAGCAGTTCTTC
TRBV6-2/TRBV6-3	.	few	TRBJ2-3	CASSPLTPLLGAGAQRGADTQYF	TGTGCCAGCAGCCCCCTGACGCCCCTTTTGGGGGCGGGGGCCCAGAGGGGGGCAGATACGCAGTATTTT
TRBV5-6	TRBD1	.	TRBJ1-6	CASSLLGTGGRQSPLHF	TGTGCCAGCAGCTTACTAGGGACAGGGGGCCGTCAATCACCCCTCCACTTT
TRBV6-4	.	.	TRBJ1-4	CASSDSGDKRGTNEKLFF	TGTGCCAGCAGTGACTCGGGGGACAAGAGGGGAACTAATGAAAAACTGTTTTTT
TRBV9	.	.	TRBJ1-2	CASSPPWGVAGYTF	TGTGCCAGCAGCCCTCCGTGGGGGGTAGCGGGCTACACCTTC
TRBV5-1	TRBD1	.	TRBJ2-5	CASSPLTGGEEETQYF	TGCGCCAGCAGCCCCTTGACAGGGGGCGAGGAAGAGACCCAGTACTTC
TRBV5-1	.	.	TRBJ2-2	CASSIQGGSTGELFF	TGCGCCAGCAGTATACAGGGTGGGAGCACCGGGGAGCTGTTTTTT
TRBV5-1	.	.	TRBJ2-7	CASTHRDILSYEQYF	TGCGCCAGCACCCACCGGGACATCCTTTCCTACGAGCAGTACTTC
TRBV4-1	.	.	TRBJ1-5	CASSQDLRAGYSNQPQHF	TGCGCCAGCAGCCAAGATCTCAGGGCTGGTTATAGCAATCAGCCCCAGCATTTT
TRBV5-1	TRBD1	.	TRBJ2-1	CASSLVPTGTGGYNEQFF	TGCGCCAGCAGCCTAGTCCCAACCGGGACAGGTGGATACAATGAGCAGTTCTTC
TRBV7-6	.	.	TRBJ1-1	CASSLVTVGNTEAFF	TGTGCCAGCAGCTTAGTGACAGTGGGGAACACTGAAGCTTTCTTT